This TCR beta chain was captured in a study of T cell repertoires in cytomegalovirus infection. As for the study in general: Public TCR beta signatures were indicative of both CMV infection and a matching HLA type. General study findings and limits: HLA-C-restricted CMV-specific TCR beta clonotypes prevailed in the ex vivo response. Individuals carrying CMV plus the relevant HLA were identified by cumulative frequency of public TCR beta families.

One entry per CDR3 protein results from TCRdb running MiXCR on the reads. The sample shows around 450,000 distinct CDR3 sequences, approximately 10% of them seen only once. Many counts were recorded for this clonotype. The antigen is not known. V shed 5 bases and J 10 bases; nucleotides not matched to a gene: 8. CDR3 size: 14 residues. Germline values: CDR1 SGHTA, CDR2 FQGNSA. The receptor was isolated from a human donor in good health (CMV status not recorded). Some clones in this sample may be carry-over from other donors' samples. V and J are TRBV7-2 and TRBJ1-6; the match to TRBD1 covers 7 bases. Sequenced sample: PBMCs. In nucleotides, the CDR3 is TGTGCCAGCAGCCCGGGACAGTTCAGGTCACCCCTCCACTTT. This sequence encodes CASSPGQFRSPLHF. The entire variable domain, with the rest obtained from reference TRBV7-2 and TRBJ1-6, is as follows: GAGVSQSPSNKVTEKGKDVELRCDPISGHTALYWYRQSLGQGLEFLIYFQGNSAPDKSGLPSDRFSAERTGGSVSTLTIQRTQQEDSAVYLCASSPGQFRSPLHFGNGTRLTVT.